This is a list of T cell receptor beta chains from one sample in a study of T cells after yellow fever vaccination. TCRdb analysed the 5' RACE reads with MiXCR anew, one entry per CDR3 protein. The sample contains about 250,000 distinct CDR3 sequences, roughly 3.5% of which appear only once. The sequenced sample was PBMCs, obtained 15 days after the yellow fever booster vaccination. The receptors originated from a man aged 18 to 30 who received the YFV17D yellow fever vaccine. CDR3s include the opening cysteine and the closing phenylalanine or tryptophan. D genes are given only for firm matches. Clone size is stated in some rows and not others, as once, few, many or a class when expanded.

TRBV7-9	many	TRBJ1-1	TRBD1	TGTGCCAGCAGCATCTCCCACGGGACAGGAGTTCCTTTCTTT	CASSISHGTGVPFF
TRBV12-3/TRBV12-4	few	TRBJ1-2	TRBD1	TGTGCCAGCGGCGAGACAGGGGCTTTCTTCTATGGCTACACCTTC	CASGETGAFFYGYTF
TRBV24-1	many	TRBJ2-2	TRBD1	TGTGCCACCAGTGAGAGGACAGGGGGATACACCGGGGAGCTGTTTTTT	CATSERTGGYTGELFF
TRBV15	many	TRBJ2-1	TRBD1	TGTGCCACCAGCAGAGATGAGACAGGGGTTTACAATGAGCAGTTCTTC	CATSRDETGVYNEQFF
TRBV5-6	many	TRBJ1-2	NA	TGTGCCAGCAGTTCCGCGAGGGGCTATGGCTACACCTTC	CASSSARGYGYTF
TRBV5-1	many	TRBJ1-1	NA	TGCGCCAGCAGCTGGGACTTTACAGTAAACACTGAAGCTTTCTTT	CASSWDFTVNTEAFF
TRBV7-8	many	TRBJ2-5	NA	TGTGCCAGCAGCTTAGGGCCCAGGGGAGAGACCCAGTACTTC	CASSLGPRGETQYF
TRBV27	medium-sized	TRBJ2-7	TRBD2	TGTGCCAGCAGTTTATTAGCGGGGTCTTCCTACGAGCAGTACTTC	CASSLLAGSSYEQYF
TRBV7-2	NA	TRBJ2-7	TRBD2	TGTGCCAGCAGCTTATTAGCGGGGGACCGCTACGAGCAGTACTTC	CASSLLAGDRYEQYF
TRBV7-9	many	TRBJ1-1	NA	TGTGCCAGCAGCTTAGGGGGTCCTGAAGCTTTCTTT	CASSLGGPEAFF
TRBV20-1	few	TRBJ2-1	TRBD1	TGCAGTGCTAGCCGGTCTAAGGACAGGGATCTCAATGAGCAGTTCTTC	CSASRSKDRDLNEQFF
TRBV20-1	many	TRBJ1-1	NA	TGCAGTGCTAGACGAGGGAGCAGGAACACTGAAGCTTTCTTT	CSARRGSRNTEAFF
TRBV12-3/TRBV12-4	many	TRBJ2-3	TRBD2	TGTGCCAGTCTAGAGCGGGGGTCAGATACGCAGTATTTT	CASLERGSDTQYF
TRBV5-1	many	TRBJ2-1	NA	TGCGCCAGCAGGCCATCAGGGGATACCTACAATGAGCAGTTCTTC	CASRPSGDTYNEQFF
TRBV10-3	NA	TRBJ2-7	NA	TGTGCCATCAGGGACGACAGTAACTACTCCTACGAGCAGTACTTC	CAIRDDSNYSYEQYF
TRBV12-3/TRBV12-4	many	TRBJ2-1	TRBD1	TGTGCCAGCAGACCGGGACAGGGGTGGAATGAGCAGTTCTTC	CASRPGQGWNEQFF
TRBV7-2	many	TRBJ1-2	NA	TGTGCCAGCACCGAAGTCCACATCGGTGGCTACACCTTC	CASTEVHIGGYTF
TRBV6-1	many	TRBJ1-2	NA	TGTGCCAGCAGTTACCGGACAGCCCTCTATGGCTACACCTTC	CASSYRTALYGYTF
TRBV4-2	many	TRBJ2-3	TRBD2	TGTGCCAGCAGCCAAGACGGAGCGGGGGGCGTAGATACGCAGTATTTT	CASSQDGAGGVDTQYF
TRBV5-1	many	TRBJ2-1	NA	TGCGCCAGCAGCCCGAATGAGGGGGTTTACAATGAGCAGTTCTTC	CASSPNEGVYNEQFF
TRBV28	many	TRBJ2-2	NA	TGTGCCAGCAGTTTATCGGGGTCCGGGGAGCTGTTTTTT	CASSLSGSGELFF
TRBV12-3/TRBV12-4	many	TRBJ2-2	TRBD1	TGTGCCAGCCGCCCGACAGGGAGCCGCGTCACCGGGGAGCTGTTTTTT	CASRPTGSRVTGELFF
TRBV27	few	TRBJ2-5	TRBD1	TGTGCCAGCAGTCGGACCCCGGGACAGGGAATCGAGACCCAGTACTTC	CASSRTPGQGIETQYF
TRBV5-1	many	TRBJ2-7	TRBD1	TGCGCCAGCAGCCCCAGACAGGGGAGTTCTGAGGGATCAGTCTACGAGCAGTACTTC	CASSPRQGSSEGSVYEQYF
TRBV12-3/TRBV12-4	many	TRBJ2-3	NA	TGTGCCAGCATAACGAGGAACACAGATACGCAGTATTTT	CASITRNTDTQYF
TRBV18	many	TRBJ2-1	NA	TGTGCCAGCTCACGGGCGATTCAGGGGCCCTACAATGAGCAGTTCTTC	CASSRAIQGPYNEQFF
TRBV29-1	many	TRBJ1-5	NA	TGCAGCGTGAGGGGGGAACAGGCGGGGCAGCCCCAGCATTTT	CSVRGEQAGQPQHF
TRBV7-2	many	TRBJ1-5	NA	TGTGCCAGCAGCTCCAGCAGGGGTGGCAATCAGCCCCAGCATTTT	CASSSSRGGNQPQHF
TRBV7-9	many	TRBJ2-1	TRBD2	TGTGCCAGCACTGGAGGAGCGGGGTCGTACAATGAGCAGTTCTTC	CASTGGAGSYNEQFF
TRBV5-4	many	TRBJ2-5	NA	TGTGCCAGCAGCCACGATGGGGGCGGGAAGACCCAGTACTTC	CASSHDGGGKTQYF
TRBV5-1	many	TRBJ2-7	TRBD1	TGCGCCAGCAGCCCAGATCCGGGACAGGGCCTTTACGAGCAGTACTTC	CASSPDPGQGLYEQYF
TRBV12-3/TRBV12-4	NA	TRBJ2-1	NA	TGTGCCAGCAGTCCAGCCTACAATGAGCAGTTCTTC	CASSPAYNEQFF
TRBV5-1	many	TRBJ1-1	NA	TGCGCCAGCAGCTTGGAGCGGGCGAACACTGAAGCTTTCTTT	CASSLERANTEAFF
TRBV12-3/TRBV12-4	many	TRBJ1-1	NA	TGTGCCAGCAGCCTTGAGGGGGTACGTACTGAAGCTTTCTTT	CASSLEGVRTEAFF
TRBV11-2	many	TRBJ2-6	TRBD1	TGTGCCAGCAGCGCCCCCGGGACAGGGGTCTCTGGGGCCAACGTCCTGACTTTC	CASSAPGTGVSGANVLTF
TRBV15	many	TRBJ1-2	NA	TGTGCCACCAGCAGAGAGAACAGGGATGGCTACACCTTC	CATSRENRDGYTF
TRBV20-1	many	TRBJ2-3	NA	TGCAGTGCTAGAGACCCCCTACAGGGCGATACGCAGTATTTT	CSARDPLQGDTQYF
TRBV25-1	NA	TRBJ2-5	NA	TGTGCCAGCCAGCCCCGGGGTCCTCTTCGTGGAGAGACCCAGTACTTC	CASQPRGPLRGETQYF
TRBV6-5	many	TRBJ1-6	NA	TGTGCCAGCAGTTACTCCTGGAATTCACCCCTCCACTTT	CASSYSWNSPLHF
TRBV4-2	many	TRBJ2-3	NA	TGTGCCAGCAGCCAAGTCGGCGACACAGATACGCAGTATTTT	CASSQVGDTDTQYF
TRBV12-3/TRBV12-4	many	TRBJ1-1	NA	TGTGCCAGCAGCCGGGACTGGACTGAAGCTTTCTTT	CASSRDWTEAFF
TRBV6-1	many	TRBJ1-1	NA	TGTGCCAGCAGCCTGAGGGCAGGGGACACTGAAGCTTTCTTT	CASSLRAGDTEAFF